The 22 T cell receptor beta chains below come from one sample, sequenced in a study of T cell changes during pregnancy in multiple sclerosis. The table came from immunoSEQ multiplex PCR; TCRdb's copy has only in-frame clones and leaves some out. The table has tens of thousands of clones, 90% to 95% seen once. Here the sequenced sample was CD8+ T cells from peripheral blood mononuclear cells, taken in the third trimester of pregnancy. All receptors come from a female donor with multiple sclerosis, enrolled in a pregnancy study.

V gene TRBV7-9 combines with J gene TRBJ2-5; 12 bases align to TRBD1. Germline CDR1 reads SEHNR; CDR2 reads FQNEAQ (reference sequence). The V and J ends lost 5 bases and 3 bases, in that order; junction bases with no gene match: 4. The CDR3 contains 15 residues. CDR3 sequence: CASSRGTGGEETQYF. CDR3 in DNA: TGTGCCAGCAGCCGGGGGACAGGGGGCGAAGAGACCCAGTACTTC.

The V gene is TRBV7-2, the J gene TRBJ1-6, with a weak D call TRBD1 (6 bases). CDR1 and CDR2 from the germline V gene are SGHTA and FQGNSA. This CDR3 is built from 17 residues. V lost 5 bases, J lost 7 bases, and 21 bases lay in between. CDR3 sequence reads: CASSTSAGGAWNSPLHF. The DNA for the CDR3 is TGTGCCAGCAGCACTTCTGCGGGGGGCGCTTGGAATTCACCCCTCCACTTT.

The J gene is TRBJ2-1, the V gene TRBV27; D is ambiguous. Trimming stripped 7 bases from V and 6 bases from J, with 7 bases between. CDR3 length: 11 residues. Per germline, CDR1 MNHEY and CDR2 SMNVEV (reference sequence). CDR3 sequence reads: CASTLSNEQFF. For the CDR3, the DNA is TGTGCCAGCACCCTGTCCAATGAGCAGTTCTTC.

The J gene is TRBJ1-1, the V gene TRBV7-6, with 7 bases matching TRBD1. Germline V CDR1 and CDR2: SGHVS, FNYEAQ. CDR3 length: 14 residues. V shed 6 bases and J 0 bases; nucleotides not matched to a gene: 4. CDR3 nucleotide sequence: TGTGCCAGCAGTCCGGGACAGCTGAACACTGAAGCTTTCTTT. This encodes CASSPGQLNTEAFF.

V usage is TRBV9 and J usage is TRBJ2-7; D may be TRBD2 (7 bases). The germline V gene encodes CDR1 SGDLS and CDR2 YYNGEE. This CDR3 has 15 amino acids. Trimming took 3 bases from V and 2 from J, leaving 15 bases between them. The CDR3 DNA is TGTGCCAGCAGCGAGGGGGGGGCGATCACCTACGAGCAGTACTTC. As protein: CASSEGGAITYEQYF.

J is TRBJ2-7 and V is TRBV5-1, with a possible D match to TRBD1 (6 bases). V was trimmed by 2 bases and J by 0 bases, leaving 9 bases between them. In germline, CDR1 is SGHRS, CDR2 YFSETQ. This CDR3 contains 14 residues. CDR3 in amino acids: CASSFTGISYEQYF. CDR3 coding DNA: TGCGCCAGCAGCTTTACAGGGATCTCCTACGAGCAGTACTTC. The whole variable domain, filled in from reference TRBV5-1 and TRBJ2-7, reads KAGVTQTPRYLIKTRGQQVTLSCSPISGHRSVSWYQQTPGQGLQFLFEYFSETQRNKGNFPGRFSGRQFSNSRSEMNVSTLELGDSALYLCASSFTGISYEQYFGPGTRLTVT.

J is TRBJ2-7 and V is TRBV18; D possibly corresponds to TRBD2 (5 bases). CDR1 KGHSH and CDR2 LQKENI come from the germline V gene. The V and J ends lost 3 bases and 6 bases respectively, with 12 bases between them. The CDR3 totals 13 residues. CDR3 bases: TGTGCCAGCTCACCGGGGTACCGGGGCGAGCAGTACTTC. It encodes CASSPGYRGEQYF.

The chain joins TRBV4-2 to TRBJ2-7; D perhaps matches TRBD1 (6 bases). Germline V CDR1 and CDR2: LGHNA, YNFKEQ. The CDR3 contains 17 residues. With 0 bases removed from V and 4 bases from J, the gap between germline ends came to 19 bases. CDR3 DNA: TGTGCCAGCAGCCAAGAGGACAGAAAGTTTGGAGTTTACGAGCAGTACTTC. It codes for CASSQEDRKFGVYEQYF.

The chain recombines TRBV30 with TRBJ2-5; 11 bases match TRBD1. The germline V gene encodes CDR1 GTSNPN and CDR2 SVGIG (reference sequence). CDR3 length: 18 residues. Trimming took 0 bases from V and 3 from J; bases not matched to a gene: 12. CDR3 amino acids: CAWSVYRGTGGTEETQYF. CDR3 in DNA: TGTGCCTGGAGTGTTTATCGGGGGACAGGGGGGACTGAAGAGACCCAGTACTTC.

This chain joins TRBV7-9 and TRBJ2-5; 7 bases are a match to TRBD1. V lost 2 bases, J lost 3 bases, and 12 bases stayed unmatched. The CDR3 is made up of 17 amino acids. CDR1 SEHNR and CDR2 FQNEAQ come from the germline V gene (reference sequence). CDR3 nucleotides: TGTGCCAGCAGCTTATACCCCCCCCGACAGGGAAAAGAGACCCAGTACTTC. It codes for CASSLYPPRQGKETQYF. Full variable domain (remainder filled in from reference TRBV7-9 and TRBJ2-5): DTGVSQNPRHKITKRGQNVTFRCDPISEHNRLYWYRQTLGQGPEFLTYFQNEAQLEKSRLLSDRFSAERPKGSFSTLEIQRTEQGDSAMYLCASSLYPPRQGKETQYFGPGTRLLVL.

The genes are TRBV27 and TRBJ2-3; the match to TRBD2 covers 10 bases. Trimming cost V 4 bases and J 10 bases; bases outside gene matches: 2. The CDR3 is 12 residues long. In germline, CDR1 is MNHEY, CDR2 SMNVEV (reference sequence). DNA for the CDR3: TGTGCCAGCAGTTCTAGCGGGAGCCCGCAGTATTTT. This sequence encodes CASSSSGSPQYF.

The chain is built from TRBV28 and TRBJ2-7, with D perhaps TRBD2 (6 bases). The V end was cut by 5 bases, the J end by 2 bases, with 16 bases between. CDR3 length: 15 amino acids. Germline loops: CDR1 MDHEN, CDR2 SYDVKM. CDR3 in amino acids: CASSPGRGSTYEQYF. The CDR3 DNA sequence: TGTGCCAGCAGTCCTGGCCGGGGGAGCACCTACGAGCAGTACTTC.

The chain uses TRBV4-2 and TRBJ1-6; a possible D gene is TRBD1 (5 bases). This CDR3 spans 17 amino acids. CDR1 and CDR2 (germline): LGHNA, YNFKEQ. V gave up 0 bases and J gave up 8 bases, with 17 bases separating them. The CDR3 here is CASSQDTPAGPDSPLHF. For the CDR3, the DNA is TGTGCCAGCAGCCAAGATACCCCGGCAGGGCCCGATTCACCCCTCCACTTT.

The rearrangement joins TRBV9 to TRBJ2-1; 9 positions agree with TRBD2. V shed 0 bases and J 7 bases; nucleotides not matched to a gene: 5. The CDR3 is made up of 15 amino acids. From germline, CDR1 is SGDLS and CDR2 YYNGEE. The CDR3 DNA sequence: TGTGCCAGCAGCGTAGGCGGGGGGGCGGGGAATGAGCAGTTCTTC. This sequence encodes CASSVGGGAGNEQFF.

The chain joins TRBV6-6 to TRBJ1-6; TRBD1 might be the D (6 bases). This CDR3 contains 14 residues. The germline gives CDR1 MNHNY, CDR2 SVGAGI (reference sequence). V was trimmed by 7 bases and J by 2 bases, leaving 9 bases between them. The CDR3 here is CASIQGPYNSPLHF. DNA of the CDR3: TGTGCCAGCATCCAGGGGCCCTATAATTCACCCCTCCACTTT.

This chain uses TRBV10-2 with TRBJ2-1; 9 positions match TRBD1. Trimming at V came to 5 bases and at J to 2 bases, leaving 10 bases not matched to a gene. Germline lookup yields CDR1 WSHSY and CDR2 SAAADI. The CDR3 spans 17 residues. CDR3 in amino acids: CASSYPQTGGTYNEQFF. CDR3 in DNA: TGCGCCAGCAGTTACCCTCAGACAGGGGGGACCTACAATGAGCAGTTCTTC.

This clone appeared once. The chain employs TRBV15 and TRBJ2-3; D possibly corresponds to TRBD1 (6 bases). The CDR3 spans 15 residues. Trimming took 9 bases from V and 4 from J, leaving 20 bases between them. CDR1 and CDR2 from the germline V gene are LNHNV and YYDKDF (reference sequence). The CDR3 loop is CATSPGQLVPDTQYF. The CDR3 DNA is TGTGCCACTTCTCCCGGACAGCTAGTACCAGATACGCAGTATTTT.

This chain joins TRBV2 and TRBJ2-1, with 10 positions matching TRBD2. CDR1 SNHLY and CDR2 FYNNEI come from the germline V gene. The length of the CDR3 is 17 residues. Trimming took 6 bases from V and 0 from J; bases not matched to a gene: 8. The CDR3 nucleotides are TGTGCCAGCAGAGCAGCGGGAGGGACAATCTCCTACAATGAGCAGTTCTTC. It specifies CASRAAGGTISYNEQFF.

The chain carries TRBV28 and TRBJ2-7; D perhaps matches TRBD2 (5 bases). V lost 6 bases, J lost 0 bases, and 18 bases lay in between. The germline CDR1 and CDR2 sequences are MDHEN and SYDVKM. The CDR3 contains 16 residues. CDR3 sequence reads: CASSPIARVSSYEQYF. CDR3 nucleotides: TGTGCCAGCAGCCCAATAGCGCGGGTCAGCTCCTACGAGCAGTACTTC. Drawing the rest from reference TRBV28 and TRBJ2-7, the complete variable domain is DVKVTQSSRYLVKRTGEKVFLECVQDMDHENMFWYRQDPGLGLRLIYFSYDVKMKEKGDIPEGYSVSREKKERFSLILESASTNQTSMYLCASSPIARVSSYEQYFGPGTRLTVT.

This chain connects TRBV19 to TRBJ1-1; D gene unclear. In germline, CDR1 is LNHDA, CDR2 SQIVND (reference sequence). V shed 4 bases and J shed 0 bases, with 6 bases lying between them. CDR3 size: 13 residues. Here the CDR3 reads CASSNSMNTEAFF. CDR3 DNA sequence: TGTGCCAGTAGTAACAGTATGAACACTGAAGCTTTCTTT. The full variable domain, rest sourced from reference TRBV19 and TRBJ1-1, is DGGITQSPKYLFRKEGQNVTLSCEQNLNHDAMYWYRQDPGQGLRLIYYSQIVNDFQKGDIAEGYSVSREKKESFPLTVTSAQKNPTAFYLCASSNSMNTEAFFGQGTRLTVV.

This clone was detected once. The chain is built from TRBV7-2 and TRBJ2-7; tentative D call: TRBD2 (6 bases). Deletions cut 5 bases from V and 3 bases from J, with 20 bases between. This CDR3 contains 16 residues. Germline V gene sequence: CDR1 SGHTA, CDR2 FQGNSA. CDR3: CASSTRDFALIYEQYF. DNA for the CDR3: TGTGCCAGCAGCACGAGGGACTTCGCGCTAATCTACGAGCAGTACTTC.

This sequence joins TRBV7-2 and TRBJ1-2; TRBD1 agrees at 9 bases. CDR3 length equals 17 residues. From germline, CDR1 is SGHTA and CDR2 FQGNSA. J was trimmed by 2 bases and V by 1 base; bases with no gene match: 8. CDR3 coding DNA: TGTGCCAGCAGCTTAGGAGGGGAGGGACAGGGCAACTATGGCTACACCTTC. Amino acids: CASSLGGEGQGNYGYTF.